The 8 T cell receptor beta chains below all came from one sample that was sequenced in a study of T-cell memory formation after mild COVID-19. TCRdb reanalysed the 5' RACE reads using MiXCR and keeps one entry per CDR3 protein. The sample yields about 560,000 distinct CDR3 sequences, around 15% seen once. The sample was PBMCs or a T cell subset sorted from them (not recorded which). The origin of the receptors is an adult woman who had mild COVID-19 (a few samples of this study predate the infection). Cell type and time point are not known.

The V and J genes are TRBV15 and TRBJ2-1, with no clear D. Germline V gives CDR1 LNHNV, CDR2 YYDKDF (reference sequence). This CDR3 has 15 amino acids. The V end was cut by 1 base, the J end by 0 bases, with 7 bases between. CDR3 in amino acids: CATSRGQSSYNEQFF. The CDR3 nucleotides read TGTGCCACCAGCAGAGGTCAATCCTCCTACAATGAGCAGTTCTTC.

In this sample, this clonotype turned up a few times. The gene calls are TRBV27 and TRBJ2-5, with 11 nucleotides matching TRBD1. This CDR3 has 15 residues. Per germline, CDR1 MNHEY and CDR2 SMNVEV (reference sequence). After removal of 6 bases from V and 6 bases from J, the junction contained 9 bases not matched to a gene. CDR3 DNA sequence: TGTGCCAGCAGCCGCCGGACAGGGGGCGAGAAGACCCAGTACTTC. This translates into CASSRRTGGEKTQYF.

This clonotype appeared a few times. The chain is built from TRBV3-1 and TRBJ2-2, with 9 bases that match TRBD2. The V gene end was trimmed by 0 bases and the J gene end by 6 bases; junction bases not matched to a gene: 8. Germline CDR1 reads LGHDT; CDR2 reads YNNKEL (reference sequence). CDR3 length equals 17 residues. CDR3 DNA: TGTGCCAGCAGCCAAGATCGAAGCGGGGGGATATCCGGGGAGCTGTTTTTT. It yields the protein CASSQDRSGGISGELFF.

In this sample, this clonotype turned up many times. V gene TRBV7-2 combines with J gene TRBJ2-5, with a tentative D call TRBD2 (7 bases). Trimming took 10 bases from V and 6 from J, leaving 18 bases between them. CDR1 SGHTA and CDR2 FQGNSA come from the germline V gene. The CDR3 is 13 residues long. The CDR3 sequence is CATTGRGVQTQYF. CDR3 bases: TGTGCCACGACAGGACGGGGGGTGCAGACCCAGTACTTC.

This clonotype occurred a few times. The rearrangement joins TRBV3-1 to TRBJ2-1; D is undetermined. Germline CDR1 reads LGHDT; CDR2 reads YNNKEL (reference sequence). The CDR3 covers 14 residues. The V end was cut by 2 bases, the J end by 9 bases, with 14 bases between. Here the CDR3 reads CASSQTKHWGEQFF. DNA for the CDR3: TGTGCCAGCAGCCAAACCAAGCATTGGGGTGAGCAGTTCTTC.

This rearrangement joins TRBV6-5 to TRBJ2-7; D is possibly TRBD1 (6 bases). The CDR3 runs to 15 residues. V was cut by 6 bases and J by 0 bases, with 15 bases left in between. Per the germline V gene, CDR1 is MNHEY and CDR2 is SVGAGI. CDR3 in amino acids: CASRGPQDSSYEQYF. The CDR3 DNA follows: TGTGCCAGCAGGGGACCCCAGGACAGCTCCTACGAGCAGTACTTC.

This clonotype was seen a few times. The CDR3, as DNA: TGTGCCAGCAGCTTAGGCACAGAGACCCAGTACTTC. The encoded protein is CASSLGTETQYF. The chain carries TRBV7-8 and TRBJ2-5; D not certain. The CDR3 is 12 residues long. Looked up from germline, CDR1 is SGHVS and CDR2 is FQNEAQ. The V gene lost 1 base and the J gene lost 4 bases, with 4 bases spanning the gap.

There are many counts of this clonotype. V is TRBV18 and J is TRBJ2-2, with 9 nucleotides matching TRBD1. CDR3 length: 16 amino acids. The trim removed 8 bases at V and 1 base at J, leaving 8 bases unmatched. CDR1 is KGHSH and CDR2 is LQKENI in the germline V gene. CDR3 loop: CASPTGTGRNTGELFF. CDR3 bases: TGTGCCAGCCCCACGGGGACAGGGAGGAACACCGGGGAGCTGTTTTTT. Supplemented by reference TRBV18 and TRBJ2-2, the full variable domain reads NAGVMQNPRHLVRRRGQEARLRCSPMKGHSHVYWYRQLPEEGLKFMVYLQKENIIDESGMPKERFSAEFPKEGPSILRIQQVVRGDSAAYFCASPTGTGRNTGELFFGEGSRLTVL.